The 9 T cell receptor beta chains below come from one sample, sequenced in a study of blood T cell repertoires in COVID-19. TCRdb's copy holds only in-frame clones and misses some; the assay was immunoSEQ multiplex PCR. The profile covers 150,000 to 200,000 clones, with approximately 92% appearing a single time and roughly 4.8% taken by the ten largest. The sample comprised peripheral blood. The receptors here all came from a man aged 25 to 40 with COVID-19, enrolled during active disease.

DNA of the CDR3: TGCGCCAGCAGCCAAGACATAGAGGAGGGCACTGAAGCTTTCTTT. This translates into CASSQDIEEGTEAFF. The rearrangement uses TRBV4-1 and TRBJ1-1; no definite D call. Between the trimmed V and J ends, which lost 0 bases and 4 bases, there was a span of 12 bases. The length of the CDR3 is 15 residues. Germline CDR1 reads MGHRA; CDR2 reads YSYEKL.

The gene calls are TRBV7-2 and TRBJ2-6, with D uncertain. Trimming pared 3 bases from V and 1 base from J, leaving 7 bases between. The germline gives CDR1 SGHTA, CDR2 FQGNSA. CDR3 length: 15 residues. This chain's CDR3 is CASSFTVSGANVLTF. The CDR3 DNA follows: TGTGCCAGCAGCTTTACAGTTTCTGGGGCCAACGTCCTGACTTTC.

This clone occurred a few times. The chain couples TRBV7-2 to TRBJ1-5, with 7 bases identical to TRBD1. J was trimmed by 3 bases and V by 1 base; bases with no gene match: 3. The CDR3 is made up of 15 amino acids. Germline V lookup: CDR1 SGHTA, CDR2 FQGNSA. CDR3 loop: CASSLGDSHNQPQHF. The CDR3 DNA reads TGTGCCAGCAGCTTAGGGGACAGTCACAATCAGCCCCAGCATTTT. Combining the CDR3 with reference TRBV7-2 and TRBJ1-5 gives the whole variable domain GAGVSQSPSNKVTEKGKDVELRCDPISGHTALYWYRQSLGQGLEFLIYFQGNSAPDKSGLPSDRFSAERTGGSVSTLTIQRTQQEDSAVYLCASSLGDSHNQPQHFGDGTRLSIL.

The V gene is TRBV7-2, the J gene TRBJ2-7; D is unresolved. The CDR3 is 18 residues long. CDR1 is SGHTA and CDR2 is FQGNSA in the germline V gene. The V gene lost 5 bases and the J gene lost 0 bases, with 23 bases spanning the gap. CDR3 loop: CASSEVPHHYGSSYEQYF. The CDR3 DNA sequence: TGTGCCAGCAGCGAAGTCCCACACCACTACGGTAGCTCCTACGAGCAGTACTTC. The complete variable domain, with remaining parts taken from reference TRBV7-2 and TRBJ2-7, reads GAGVSQSPSNKVTEKGKDVELRCDPISGHTALYWYRQSLGQGLEFLIYFQGNSAPDKSGLPSDRFSAERTGGSVSTLTIQRTQQEDSAVYLCASSEVPHHYGSSYEQYFGPGTRLTVT.

The V and J genes are TRBV28 and TRBJ1-1; no clear D gene. The CDR3 has 11 amino acids. Trimming cost V 4 bases and J 8 bases, with 8 bases left between them. Germline CDR1 is MDHEN and CDR2 is SYDVKM. The CDR3 DNA is TGTGCCAGCAGTTCTCGCAGGGAAGCTTTCTTT. It yields the protein CASSSRREAFF.

The chain joins TRBV5-1 to TRBJ2-1, with 7 positions matching TRBD2. Looked up from germline, CDR1 is SGHRS and CDR2 is YFSETQ. The V gene end was trimmed by 5 bases and the J gene end by 6 bases; junction bases not matched to a gene: 8. CDR3 length equals 14 residues. CDR3 coding DNA: TGCGCCAGCAGGGGAGGGGCGGTGATCAATGAGCAGTTCTTC. Its protein is CASRGGAVINEQFF.

This clone has just one count. The chain has TRBV29-1 and TRBJ1-2, with unresolved D. The CDR3 has 12 residues. Germline lookup yields CDR1 SQVTM and CDR2 ANQGSEA. With 4 bases removed from V and 2 bases from J, the gap between germline ends came to 8 bases. The CDR3 is CSVVSENYGYTF. For the CDR3, the DNA is TGCAGCGTTGTGTCGGAGAACTATGGCTACACCTTC.

This rearrangement joins TRBV6-5 to TRBJ1-2; 7 bases match TRBD1. V lost 3 bases to trimming and J lost 0 bases; unmatched junction nucleotides: 7. This CDR3 comprises 16 residues. The germline gives CDR1 MNHEY, CDR2 SVGAGI. In DNA form, the CDR3 reads TGTGCCAGCAGTTATTGGCCCGGGACAGCTAACTATGGCTACACCTTC. This sequence encodes CASSYWPGTANYGYTF.

The CDR3 loop reads CAWTVGQGNTEAFF. DNA for the CDR3: TGTGCCTGGACTGTAGGACAGGGGAACACTGAAGCTTTCTTT. This chain links TRBV30 with TRBJ1-1; TRBD1 matches 8 bases. Losses at the gene ends were 4 bases for V and 1 base for J; bases not matched to a gene: 5. Germline CDR1 is GTSNPN and CDR2 is SVGIG (reference sequence). This CDR3 has 14 residues.